The sequence of this T cell receptor beta chain was determined in a study of T-cell reconstitution after alpha-beta-depleted transplantation in children. Whole-study findings and limits: A year had passed since transplant, and T-cell counts and diversity by then came mostly from newly produced T cells. Elevated TCRbeta diversity at day 60 was traced, in some patients, to surviving recipient T cells and thymic progenitors. Reports say that about two months after transplant, the alpha-beta T cells came out of several hundred graft clones that had expanded.

For this clonotype: Its antigen remains unidentified.

Researchers prepared the TCRbeta library using unique molecular identifiers, the study reports. TCRdb re-called the PCR reads through MiXCR, storing one row per CDR3 protein. The table lists some 300,000 distinct CDR3 sequences, roughly 8.2% of them singletons, with 9.1% in the top ten. J gave up 2 bases and V 3 bases, and 4 bases lay outside the gene matches. The germline V gene has CDR1 KGHDR and CDR2 SFDVKD. CDR3 length: 16 amino acids. The J gene is TRBJ2-2, the V gene TRBV24-1, with 8 nucleotides matching TRBD2. The specimen was peripheral blood, collected 360 days after TCRalphabeta/CD19-depleted stem cell transplant. The TCR comes from a female patient aged 2-15 years who had a stem cell transplant for Fanconi anemia, so the T cells may come from the graft donor. CDR3 region: CATSDTSGRNTGELFF. In nucleotides, the CDR3 is TGTGCCACCAGTGATACCAGCGGGAGAAACACCGGGGAGCTGTTTTTT.